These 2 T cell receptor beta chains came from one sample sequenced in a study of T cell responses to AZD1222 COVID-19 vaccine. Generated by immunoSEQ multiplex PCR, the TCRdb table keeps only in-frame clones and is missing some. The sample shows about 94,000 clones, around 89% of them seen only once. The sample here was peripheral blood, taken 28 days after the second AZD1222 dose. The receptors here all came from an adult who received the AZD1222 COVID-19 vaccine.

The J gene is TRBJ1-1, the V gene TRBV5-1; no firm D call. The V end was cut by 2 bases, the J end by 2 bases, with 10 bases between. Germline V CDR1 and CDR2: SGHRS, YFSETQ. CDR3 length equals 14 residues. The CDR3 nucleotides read TGCGCCAGCAGCTTCCAAACATCCAACACTGAAGCTTTCTTT. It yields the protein CASSFQTSNTEAFF.

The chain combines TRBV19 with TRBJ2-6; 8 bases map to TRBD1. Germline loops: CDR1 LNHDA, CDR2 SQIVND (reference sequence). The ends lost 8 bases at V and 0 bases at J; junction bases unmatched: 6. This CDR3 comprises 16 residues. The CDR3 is CASGRQGRSGANVLTF. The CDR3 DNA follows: TGTGCCAGTGGCCGACAGGGGCGCTCTGGGGCCAACGTCCTGACTTTC.